This T cell receptor beta chain was profiled in a study of T cells in Graves' hyperthyroidism and ophthalmopathy. Researchers defined stable Graves' hyperthyroidism as no ophthalmopathy progression within 18 months. Clinicians diagnosed patients from clinical symptoms, serum thyroxine and TRAb, thyroid ultrasound and orbital computed tomography. The V and J ends lost 0 bases and 0 bases respectively, with 9 bases between them. Germline V gene data show CDR1 as SGHDT and CDR2 as YYEEEE. This CDR3 contains 16 residues. This clonotype was seen a few times. It was RNA transcripts that yielded the amplified TCR beta CDR3 regions. The HTBI set primed first-round TCR CDR3 RT-PCR. A single record per CDR3 protein comes from TCRdb applying MiXCR to the multiplex PCR reads. Counted here are more than 550,000 distinct CDR3 sequences, 15% to 20% occurring once; the ten biggest clones make up about a sixth.

The receptor comes from a man aged 50 to 60 with Graves' hyperthyroidism. Sequencing used blood. The chain links TRBV5-6 to TRBJ1-4; D is unclear. The CDR3 DNA reads TGTGCCAGCAGCTTGGGGGCCCTCGCAACTAATGAAAAACTGTTTTTT. The encoded protein is CASSLGALATNEKLFF.